This TCR beta chain was found in a study of shared clonotypes between healthy human individuals. The wider study: Donors consisted of two women and a few men between 18 and 49. Study-level results: Generally, naive subsets came out with larger estimated richness than memory subsets.

CDR3 length: 16 residues. V gave up 2 bases and J gave up 0 bases; unmatched junction bases: 4. Per germline, CDR1 SGHTA and CDR2 FQGNSA. This table comes from immunoSEQ multiplex PCR, and its TCRdb copy is limited to in-frame clones, with some not included. The sample carries 2,100,000 or so clones, around 95% recorded once. As to this clone: Its specificity is not known.

The genes are TRBV7-2 and TRBJ1-5; the match to TRBD1 covers 7 bases. Material for sequencing was naive CD4+ T cells sorted from blood. Subset defined: CD45RA+ positively selected. The TCR sequence derives from a man younger than 35 in good health. CDR3 sequence (DNA): TGTGCCAGCAGCTTACGGACAGGACTTAGCAATCAGCCCCAGCATTTT. Translating gives CASSLRTGLSNQPQHF.